Below, 21 T cell receptor beta chains from the same sample are listed, as sequenced in a study of T cell responses to AZD1222 COVID-19 vaccine (dated by TCRdb to the early 2020s). Libraries were made using the immunoSEQ multiplex PCR assay. TCRdb's version of the immuneACCESS table is confined to in-frame rearrangements and falls short of the full clone set. An unresolved V gene accounts for under half of the shortfall where checked; the remainder is of unknown origin. The table for this sample lists 180,000 or so clones; more than 75% of them were counted only once. The top ten clonotypes cover 26% of the sample. The time point label of this sample denotes: about 28 days (+/-7) after the second vaccine dose. Here the sequenced sample was peripheral blood, taken 28 days after the second AZD1222 dose. Receptors were obtained from an adult who received the AZD1222 COVID-19 vaccine.

This clone has only a few counts. This chain connects TRBV27 to TRBJ2-7; 7 bases align to TRBD1. Looked up from germline, CDR1 is MNHEY and CDR2 is SMNVEV (reference sequence). V trimming: 8 bases; J trimming: 2 bases; junction bases outside the gene matches: 9. This CDR3 spans 14 amino acids. CDR3 amino acids: CASRVWDSPYEQYF. In DNA, the CDR3 is TGTGCCAGCCGGGTCTGGGACAGTCCCTACGAGCAGTACTTC.

The chain uses TRBV27 and TRBJ2-1; weak D call: TRBD2 (5 bases). The V gene lost 6 bases and the J gene lost 5 bases, with 17 bases spanning the gap. This CDR3 has 15 residues. In germline, CDR1 is MNHEY, CDR2 SMNVEV (reference sequence). The CDR3 here is CASRPQWLANNEQFF. The CDR3 region has the DNA TGTGCCAGCAGGCCCCAGTGGCTAGCCAACAATGAGCAGTTCTTC.

The chain employs TRBV5-8 and TRBJ2-3; the D is unclear. The CDR3 loop spans 13 amino acids. The germline V gene encodes CDR1 SGHTS and CDR2 YDEGEE. Between the trimmed V and J ends, which lost 1 base and 1 base, there was a span of 4 bases. The CDR3 loop is CASSLSGTDTQYF. The CDR3, as DNA: TGTGCCAGCAGCTTGTCAGGCACAGATACGCAGTATTTT.

The chain is built from TRBV7-2 and TRBJ1-1; D call uncertain. The germline CDR1 and CDR2 sequences are SGHTA and FQGNSA. The CDR3 covers 13 residues. V lost 2 bases and J lost 8, with 12 bases in between. In DNA, the CDR3 is TGTGCCAGCAGCTTACGGATCAACTCGGAAGCTTTCTTT. It encodes CASSLRINSEAFF.

V gene TRBV7-9 combines with J gene TRBJ1-2; TRBD1 agrees at 7 bases. CDR3 length equals 15 residues. Germline loops: CDR1 SEHNR, CDR2 FQNEAQ (reference sequence). V gave up 5 bases and J gave up 4 bases; unmatched junction bases: 10. CDR3 sequence (DNA): TGTGCCAGCAGCGCACCAACAGGGGCGAGCTATGGCTACACCTTC. It translates to CASSAPTGASYGYTF.

The chain is built from TRBV7-3 and TRBJ2-7; D is tentatively TRBD1 or TRBD2 (6 bases each). The CDR3 loop spans 15 amino acids. CDR1 is SGHTA, CDR2 FQGTGA, per germline. V lost 4 bases, J lost 3 bases, and 16 bases lay in between. This CDR3 is CASSSGLGGSYEQYF. The CDR3 DNA follows: TGTGCCAGCAGCTCAGGCTTGGGGGGCAGCTACGAGCAGTACTTC.

The chain carries TRBV7-2 and TRBJ1-3; D might be TRBD1 (5 bases). The V gene lost 4 bases and the J gene lost 0 bases, with 10 bases spanning the gap. The germline V gene has CDR1 SGHTA and CDR2 FQGNSA. This CDR3 comprises 15 residues. This CDR3 is CASSSTAHSGNTIYF. CDR3 DNA: TGTGCCAGCAGCTCGACAGCTCACTCTGGAAACACCATATATTTT.

This chain uses TRBV7-9 with TRBJ1-1; the match to TRBD1 covers 11 bases. The CDR3 has 17 amino acids. V dropped 2 bases and J dropped 5; count of bases not matched to a gene: 10. Germline V gene data show CDR1 as SEHNR and CDR2 as FQNEAQ (reference sequence). CDR3 sequence (DNA): TGTGCCAGCAGCTTACTCTCTGGACAGGGGGCAGGGACTGAAGCTTTCTTT. It is translated as CASSLLSGQGAGTEAFF.

The V and J genes are TRBV3-1 (or the pseudogene TRBV3-2) and TRBJ1-1; 9 positions agree with TRBD1. V shed 3 bases and J 6 bases; nucleotides not matched to a gene: 5. The CDR3 contains 14 residues. Germline V lookup: CDR1 LGHDT, CDR2 YNNKEL (reference sequence). CDR3 residues: CASSQWTGVAEAFF. CDR3 sequence (DNA): TGTGCCAGCAGCCAGTGGACAGGGGTCGCTGAAGCTTTCTTT.

The chain links TRBV10-3 to TRBJ2-2, with 12 bases aligning to TRBD2. CDR1 and CDR2 from the germline V gene are ENHRY and SYGVKD. V was pared by 7 bases and J by 6 bases, with 6 bases of the junction left unmatched. The CDR3 has 15 amino acids. The DNA of the CDR3 is TGTGCCATCAATCCGGGACTAGCGGGTCCCGGGGAGCTGTTTTTT. This sequence encodes CAINPGLAGPGELFF.

This clone was observed a single time. The rearrangement links TRBV7-2 to TRBJ2-3, with TRBD1 as a possible D gene (6 bases). CDR3 size: 18 residues. Germline CDR1 SGHTA, CDR2 FQGNSA. The germline V and J ends were trimmed by 2 bases and 4 bases, with 22 bases remaining between them. The CDR3 DNA sequence: TGTGCCAGCAGCTTATTTTCGATCGGACAGACTAAGGCAGATACGCAGTATTTT. This codes for CASSLFSIGQTKADTQYF.

In this sample, this clone turned up once. The chain is built from TRBV19 and TRBJ2-1; 10 bases are shared with TRBD1. V was pared by 5 bases and J by 6 bases, with 19 bases of the junction left unmatched. CDR1 is LNHDA and CDR2 is SQIVND in the germline V gene (reference sequence). The CDR3 is made up of 19 amino acids. Here the CDR3 DNA reads TGTGCCAGTAGTCTACGACTTGCCGGGACAGGGGAAAGGTTCAATGAGCAGTTCTTC. This encodes CASSLRLAGTGERFNEQFF.

The chain recombines TRBV5-6 with TRBJ1-2; D is unresolved. Deletions cut 4 bases from V and 1 base from J, with 8 bases between. The CDR3 runs to 13 residues. Germline loops: CDR1 SGHDT, CDR2 YYEEEE. The CDR3 protein is CASSPQRNYGYTF. The CDR3, as DNA: TGTGCCAGCAGCCCTCAACGTAACTATGGCTACACCTTC.

This chain uses TRBV27 with TRBJ2-1; 10 nucleotides agree with TRBD2. V lost 6 bases, J lost 6 bases, and 11 bases stayed unmatched. Germline CDR1 is MNHEY and CDR2 is SMNVEV (reference sequence). The CDR3 loop spans 16 amino acids. The CDR3 DNA sequence: TGTGCCAGCAGAGCTCAATCAGCGGGAGGGGTCAATGAGCAGTTCTTC. Protein sequence: CASRAQSAGGVNEQFF.

CDR3 bases: TGTGCCAGCAGCTTACAGGACAGGCGGTCGACTGAAGCTTTCTTT. Encoded protein: CASSLQDRRSTEAFF. The chain employs TRBV7-2 and TRBJ1-1; 7 nucleotides match TRBD1. J lost 5 bases, V lost 2 bases, and 8 bases had no gene match. This CDR3 contains 15 residues. Germline values: CDR1 SGHTA, CDR2 FQGNSA.

J is TRBJ2-5 and V is TRBV19; D tentatively reads TRBD1 or TRBD2 (5 bases each). CDR3 length: 18 amino acids. Per the germline V gene, CDR1 is LNHDA and CDR2 is SQIVND (reference sequence). V was shortened by 3 bases and J by 4 bases, with 24 bases between the two germline ends. CDR3 sequence: CASSIHGADGPVGETQYF. In DNA, the CDR3 is TGTGCCAGTAGTATCCACGGGGCGGATGGCCCGGTGGGAGAGACCCAGTACTTC.

This clone was seen a handful of times. This chain uses TRBV5-6 with TRBJ1-1; D might be TRBD1 (5 bases). Germline assignment: CDR1 SGHDT and CDR2 YYEEEE. The V end was cut by 2 bases, the J end by 5 bases, with 22 bases between. This CDR3 has 17 residues. CDR3 nucleotide sequence: TGTGCCAGCAGCTTTGAGGGCGGCGGGGGTGGAGGAACTGAAGCTTTCTTT. Its protein is CASSFEGGGGGGTEAFF.

This clone appeared a single time. The chain links TRBV15 to TRBJ2-1; unclear D gene. The CDR3 runs to 17 residues. Germline values: CDR1 LNHNV, CDR2 YYDKDF (reference sequence). The V and J ends lost 0 bases and 1 base respectively, with 13 bases between them. CDR3 amino acids: CATSRDFATTSYNEQFF. The CDR3 nucleotides read TGTGCCACCAGCAGAGATTTCGCGACAACTTCCTACAATGAGCAGTTCTTC.

The V gene is TRBV5-1, the J gene TRBJ2-1, with D perhaps assigned TRBD1 or TRBD2 (5 bases each). Per the germline V gene, CDR1 is SGHRS and CDR2 is YFSETQ. Trimming took off 0 bases at V and 4 bases at J, with 11 bases between the two ends. The CDR3 spans 15 residues. CDR3 in DNA: TGCGCCAGCAGCTTGGAGGGACCGCGATACAATGAGCAGTTCTTC. It specifies CASSLEGPRYNEQFF. The whole variable domain, remainder taken from reference TRBV5-1 and TRBJ2-1, is KAGVTQTPRYLIKTRGQQVTLSCSPISGHRSVSWYQQTPGQGLQFLFEYFSETQRNKGNFPGRFSGRQFSNSRSEMNVSTLELGDSALYLCASSLEGPRYNEQFFGPGTRLTVL.

The chain has TRBV9 and TRBJ1-5; D is undetermined. V was pared by 0 bases and J by 9 bases, with 7 bases between. This CDR3 is 12 amino acids long. The germline CDR1 and CDR2 sequences are SGDLS and YYNGEE. The CDR3 spells CASSVGSGPQHF. The CDR3 nucleotides are TGTGCCAGCAGCGTAGGAAGTGGGCCCCAGCATTTT.

This chain links TRBV10-1 with TRBJ2-2; 7 bases match TRBD1. V was pared by 1 base and J by 2 bases, with 4 bases of the junction left unmatched. The CDR3 sequence is 16 residues long. Germline V CDR1 and CDR2: WNHNN, SYGVQD (reference sequence). CDR3 bases: TGCGCCAGCAGTGAGTTACAGGGGCCCAACACCGGGGAGCTGTTTTTT. This codes for CASSELQGPNTGELFF.